This T cell receptor (beta chain) was captured in a study of PD-L1 blockade in urothelial cancer. TCRdb keeps only in-frame clones here, not all; method: immunoSEQ multiplex PCR. The table includes 50,000 to 55,000 clones, approximately 75% detected once. This CDR3 contains 14 residues. In germline, CDR1 is LGHNT, CDR2 FRNRAP. The V segment lost 5 bases and the J segment 5 bases; nucleotides outside the gene matches: 4. Sample: PBMCs, taken around atezolizumab (anti-PD-L1) treatment. The receptor comes from a man between 70 and 80 years old with urothelial cancer. The chain is built from TRBV12-5 and TRBJ2-2; 8 bases map to TRBD1. As DNA, the CDR3 is TGTGCTAGTGGTGGACAGGGAGCGACCGGGGAGCTGTTTTTT. It yields the protein CASGGQGATGELFF.